The 25 T cell receptor beta chains in this list originate from one sample, sequenced in a study of shared clonotypes between healthy human individuals. TCRdb's table, derived via immunoSEQ multiplex PCR, lists solely in-frame clones and lacks some. The data hold about 1.1 million clones, with more than 75% observed a single time. The sequenced sample was memory CD4+ T cells from PBMCs. Subset of the sample: CD45RA-negative fraction. These TCRs come from a man between 18 and 29 years old in good health. Some clones in this sample may be carry-over from other donors' samples.

The rearrangement uses TRBV6-6 and TRBJ2-7; 9 bases match TRBD1. CDR3 size: 14 residues. CDR1 and CDR2 (germline): MNHNY, SVGAGI (reference sequence). The V gene end was trimmed by 2 bases and the J gene end by 4 bases; junction bases not matched to a gene: 3. In DNA form, the CDR3 reads TGTGCCAGCAGTTACGGGACAGGGCGGTACGAGCAGTACTTC. It specifies CASSYGTGRYEQYF.

This clone has more than one count but fewer than ten. The chain carries TRBV7-2 and TRBJ2-3, with D perhaps matching TRBD1 or TRBD2 (5 bases each). The CDR3 spans 14 residues. Looked up from germline, CDR1 is SGHTA and CDR2 is FQGNSA. V was trimmed by 0 bases and J by 3 bases, leaving 7 bases between them. For the CDR3, the DNA is TGTGCCAGCAGCTTAGCTTGGGGGACAGATACGCAGTATTTT. Translating gives CASSLAWGTDTQYF.

The rearrangement uses TRBV27 and TRBJ1-2, with 7 bases that match TRBD1. CDR1 is MNHEY and CDR2 is SMNVEV in the germline V gene (reference sequence). The CDR3 spans 14 residues. V lost 5 bases to trimming and J lost 6 bases; unmatched junction nucleotides: 9. CDR3 loop: CASSQTGLIHGYTF. In DNA form, the CDR3 reads TGTGCCAGCAGTCAGACAGGGTTAATCCATGGCTACACCTTC.

The J gene is TRBJ2-2, the V gene TRBV11-3; 7 positions match TRBD2. Trimming removed 3 bases from V and 2 bases from J; junction bases left unmatched: 3. Germline V gives CDR1 SGHNT, CDR2 YENEEA. CDR3 size: 15 residues. The CDR3 sequence: CASSLGGPNTGELFF. For the CDR3, the DNA is TGTGCCAGCAGCTTGGGAGGGCCAAACACCGGGGAGCTGTTTTTT.

V gene TRBV6-1 combines with J gene TRBJ1-2, with no clear D. V lost 0 bases, J lost 3 bases, and 11 bases lay in between. This CDR3 has 15 residues. Germline CDR1 reads MNHNS; CDR2 reads SASEGT. DNA for the CDR3: TGTGCCAGCAGTGAAGCCGGCCAGACCCACTATGGCTACACCTTC. Translating it yields CASSEAGQTHYGYTF.

V gene TRBV28 combines with J gene TRBJ2-7; possibly TRBD1 for D (6 bases). Germline V gene sequence: CDR1 MDHEN, CDR2 SYDVKM. V was clipped by 6 bases and J by 3 bases, with 21 bases between them. The CDR3 totals 16 residues. The CDR3 protein is CASRFSGATAIYEQYF. The CDR3 coding sequence is TGTGCCAGCAGGTTCTCAGGGGCTACAGCGATCTACGAGCAGTACTTC.

This chain joins TRBV28 and TRBJ1-3; the match to TRBD1 covers 9 bases. The germline V gene encodes CDR1 MDHEN and CDR2 SYDVKM. The CDR3 has 16 residues. V was pared by 6 bases and J by 0 bases, with 6 bases of the junction left unmatched. The CDR3 DNA reads TGTGCCAGCAGCCCCGGACAGGGGCCCTCTGGAAACACCATATATTTT. Encoded protein: CASSPGQGPSGNTIYF.

The chain couples TRBV10-3 to TRBJ1-1; D is uncertain. Germline V gene sequence: CDR1 ENHRY, CDR2 SYGVKD. The CDR3 length is 14 residues. Trimming stripped 6 bases from V and 4 bases from J, with 15 bases between. The CDR3 DNA reads as TGTGCCATCAGCTCAGGCCTACCGGGCACTGAAGCTTTCTTT. Its protein is CAISSGLPGTEAFF.

The chain is built from TRBV27 and TRBJ1-6; 8 bases align to TRBD1. Trimming cost V 1 base and J 5 bases; bases outside gene matches: 13. The CDR3 extends over 19 amino acids. Germline V gene sequence: CDR1 MNHEY, CDR2 SMNVEV (reference sequence). Here the CDR3 reads CASSLLGPDRVGHNSPLHF. The CDR3 DNA follows: TGTGCCAGCAGTTTATTAGGACCGGACAGGGTAGGGCATAATTCACCCCTCCACTTT.

This clone was found once. The V gene is TRBV18, the J gene TRBJ1-1, with unresolved D. This CDR3 is built from 15 residues. The V end was cut by 0 bases, the J end by 3 bases, with 11 bases between. Germline V gene sequence: CDR1 KGHSH, CDR2 LQKENI. The chain's CDR3 is CASSPPGPGDTEAFF. Here the CDR3 DNA reads TGTGCCAGCTCACCACCCGGGCCGGGAGACACTGAAGCTTTCTTT.

This clone appeared once. The rearrangement joins TRBV5-1 to TRBJ1-2, with D perhaps TRBD1 (5 bases). The CDR3 extends over 13 amino acids. The germline V gene has CDR1 SGHRS and CDR2 YFSETQ. V lost 3 bases and J lost 4, with 10 bases in between. Here the CDR3 reads CASSSRAGYGYTF. The CDR3 nucleotides read TGCGCCAGCAGCTCCAGGGCCGGCTATGGCTACACCTTC.

V is TRBV19 and J is TRBJ2-7; 8 nucleotides match TRBD1. Germline assignment: CDR1 LNHDA and CDR2 SQIVND (reference sequence). The CDR3 has 15 residues. The junction had 10 bases not matched to a gene; V was cut back by 5 bases and J by 4 bases. CDR3 residues: CASSSAGTGSYEQYF. The CDR3 DNA sequence: TGTGCCAGTAGTTCGGCCGGGACAGGTTCTTACGAGCAGTACTTC.

The chain links TRBV7-6 to TRBJ2-2; D not certain. The CDR3 runs to 13 residues. V was cut by 3 bases and J by 7 bases, with 9 bases left in between. Germline V gene lookup returns CDR1 SGHVS and CDR2 FNYEAQ. CDR3 in amino acids: CASSFSVFGELFF. The CDR3 DNA follows: TGTGCCAGCAGCTTCTCTGTTTTCGGGGAGCTGTTTTTT.

As regards this clone: Other DNA sequences in the same sample also yield this CDR3. The J gene is TRBJ2-5, the V gene TRBV28; D is possibly TRBD2 (6 bases). V was trimmed by 3 bases and J by 1 base, leaving 12 bases between them. CDR1 is MDHEN, CDR2 SYDVKM, per germline. The CDR3 spans 15 residues. This chain's CDR3 is CASSFGGRSQETQYF. For the CDR3, the DNA is TGTGCCAGCAGTTTCGGGGGTCGTAGCCAAGAGACCCAGTACTTC.

The J gene is TRBJ2-1, the V gene TRBV6-1; D gene ambiguous. CDR3 length: 15 residues. Germline CDR1 is MNHNS and CDR2 is SASEGT. With 6 bases removed from V and 0 bases from J, the gap between germline ends came to 12 bases. The CDR3 coding sequence is TGTGCCAGCAGGAATTCCCCCGGCTCCTACAATGAGCAGTTCTTC. Residues: CASRNSPGSYNEQFF.

A few counts support this clone. Distinct nucleotide sequences in the sample also encode this CDR3. The V call is TRBV30, the J call TRBJ1-5; D gene unclear. The V gene's germline CDR1 is GTSNPN and CDR2 SVGIG (reference sequence). Deletions cut 0 bases from V and 6 bases from J, with 3 bases between. CDR3 length: 11 amino acids. CDR3 nucleotide sequence: TGTGCCTGGAGTGTCGGTCAGCCCCAGCATTTT. Amino acids: CAWSVGQPQHF.

This clone appeared many times. The rearrangement joins TRBV6-5 to TRBJ2-1; D gene unclear. Trimming removed 0 bases from V and 10 bases from J, with 4 bases in between. There are 11 residues in the CDR3. Germline lookup yields CDR1 MNHEY and CDR2 SVGAGI. This CDR3 reads CASSYSKEQFF. CDR3 DNA: TGTGCCAGCAGTTACTCGAAAGAGCAGTTCTTC.

The chain combines TRBV4-2 with TRBJ1-3; D might be TRBD1 (5 bases). The CDR3 consists of 14 residues. Trimming shortened V by 4 bases and J by 2 bases, and 9 bases separated the two germline ends. CDR1 and CDR2 from the germline V gene are LGHNA and YNFKEQ. The CDR3 bases are TGTGCCAGCAGCCCTGGGGGGGCTGGAAACACCATATATTTT. Protein sequence: CASSPGGAGNTIYF.

This sequence joins TRBV7-8 and TRBJ1-2; perhaps TRBD1 as D (6 bases). The CDR3 runs to 15 residues. With 3 bases removed from V and 4 bases from J, the gap between germline ends came to 15 bases. Germline CDR1 is SGHVS and CDR2 is FQNEAQ. CDR3 residues: CASSFRRGAIYGYTF. The CDR3 DNA reads TGTGCCAGCAGCTTTCGGAGGGGGGCAATCTATGGCTACACCTTC.

For this clone: The sample carries other DNA sequences with the same CDR3. The chain carries TRBV20-1 and TRBJ2-7; TRBD2 matches 7 bases. This CDR3 is 11 amino acids long. J lost 2 bases, V lost 5 bases, and 0 bases had no gene match. Looked up from germline, CDR1 is DFQATT and CDR2 is SNEGSKA (reference sequence). The CDR3 DNA reads as TGCAGTGCTGCGGGGGCCTACGAGCAGTACTTC. Residues: CSAAGAYEQYF.

This clone was seen a handful of times. This chain joins TRBV7-9 and TRBJ2-1, with a possible D match to TRBD2 (6 bases). The CDR3 covers 16 residues. Germline loops: CDR1 SEHNR, CDR2 FQNEAQ (reference sequence). Between the trimmed V and J ends, which lost 5 bases and 3 bases, there was a span of 17 bases. In DNA, the CDR3 is TGTGCCAGCAGCCCCTTCCGGGGGAGAGGCTACAATGAGCAGTTCTTC. As protein: CASSPFRGRGYNEQFF.

The chain is built from TRBV7-7 and TRBJ2-5; 7 bases are a match to TRBD1. V trimming: 5 bases; J trimming: 5 bases; junction bases outside the gene matches: 11. The germline gives CDR1 SSHAT, CDR2 FNYEAQ (reference sequence). The CDR3 runs to 15 residues. In DNA, the CDR3 is TGTGCCAGCAGCCTGACGACAGGGAGTTGGGAGACCCAGTACTTC. Its translation is CASSLTTGSWETQYF.

This sequence joins TRBV28 and TRBJ1-1; D remains ambiguous. In germline, CDR1 is MDHEN, CDR2 SYDVKM. V lost 8 bases and J lost 6, with 16 bases in between. CDR3 length: 13 amino acids. This CDR3 reads CASLKATPPEAFF. Written as DNA, the CDR3 is TGTGCCAGCCTAAAAGCGACCCCACCTGAAGCTTTCTTT.

In DNA form, the CDR3 reads TGTGCCAGCAGTTGGACAGTCTTGAGGGAGCAGTACTTC. The encoded protein is CASSWTVLREQYF. This chain uses TRBV6-5 with TRBJ2-7; D perhaps matches TRBD1 (6 bases). CDR1 is MNHEY and CDR2 is SVGAGI in the germline V gene. V gave up 4 bases and J gave up 7 bases, with 14 bases separating them. The CDR3 length is 13 residues.

This clone came up many times. The chain joins TRBV4-1 to TRBJ1-3; D gene unclear. Trimming left V 1 base short and J 4 bases short, with 11 bases between. Germline CDR1 and CDR2: MGHRA and YSYEKL. This CDR3 has 15 amino acids. The CDR3 bases are TGCGCCAGCAGCCAAGGACATACCACGGGAAACACCATATATTTT. It specifies CASSQGHTTGNTIYF.